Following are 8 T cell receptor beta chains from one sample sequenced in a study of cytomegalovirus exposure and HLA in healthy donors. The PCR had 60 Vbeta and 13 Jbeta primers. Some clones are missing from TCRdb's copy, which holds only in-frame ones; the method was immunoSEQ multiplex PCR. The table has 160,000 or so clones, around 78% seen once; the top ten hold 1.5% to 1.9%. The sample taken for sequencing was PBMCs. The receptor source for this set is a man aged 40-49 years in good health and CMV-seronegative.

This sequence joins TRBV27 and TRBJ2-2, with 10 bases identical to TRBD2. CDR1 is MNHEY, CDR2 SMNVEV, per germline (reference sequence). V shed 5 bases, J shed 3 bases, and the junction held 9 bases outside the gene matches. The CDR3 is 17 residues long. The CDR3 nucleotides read TGTGCCAGCAGTACCCTAAGCGGGAGGGCCGACACCGGGGAGCTGTTTTTT. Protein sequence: CASSTLSGRADTGELFF.

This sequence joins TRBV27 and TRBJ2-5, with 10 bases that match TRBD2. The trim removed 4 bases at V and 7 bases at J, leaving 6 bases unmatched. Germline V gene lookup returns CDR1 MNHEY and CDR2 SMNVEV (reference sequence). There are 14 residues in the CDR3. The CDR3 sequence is CASSWLAGDGTQYF. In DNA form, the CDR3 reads TGTGCCAGCAGTTGGCTAGCGGGAGACGGGACCCAGTACTTC.

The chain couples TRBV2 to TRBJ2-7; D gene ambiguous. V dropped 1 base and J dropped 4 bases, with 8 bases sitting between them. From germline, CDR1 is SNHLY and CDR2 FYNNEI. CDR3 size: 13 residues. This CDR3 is CASSEGPRYEQYF. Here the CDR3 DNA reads TGTGCCAGCAGTGAAGGCCCCAGGTACGAGCAGTACTTC.

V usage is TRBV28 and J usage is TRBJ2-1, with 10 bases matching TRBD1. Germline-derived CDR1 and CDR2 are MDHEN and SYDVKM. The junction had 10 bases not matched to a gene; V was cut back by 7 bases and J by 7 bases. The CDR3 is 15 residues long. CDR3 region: CASNQGQGFRNEQFF. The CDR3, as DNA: TGTGCCAGCAACCAGGGACAGGGGTTTAGGAATGAGCAGTTCTTC.

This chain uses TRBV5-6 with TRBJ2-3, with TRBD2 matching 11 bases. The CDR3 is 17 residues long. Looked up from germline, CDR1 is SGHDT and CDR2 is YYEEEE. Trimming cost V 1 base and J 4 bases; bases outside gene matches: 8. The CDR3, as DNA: TGTGCCAGCAGCTTGATCGGACTAGCGGGTACTTCAGATACGCAGTATTTT. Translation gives CASSLIGLAGTSDTQYF.

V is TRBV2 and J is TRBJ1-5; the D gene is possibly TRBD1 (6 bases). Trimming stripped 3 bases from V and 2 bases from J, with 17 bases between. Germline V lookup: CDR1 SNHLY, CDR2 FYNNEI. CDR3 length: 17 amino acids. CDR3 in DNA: TGTGCCAGCAGTGACAGGGGCGCACCTTCGGGCAATCAGCCCCAGCATTTT. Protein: CASSDRGAPSGNQPQHF.

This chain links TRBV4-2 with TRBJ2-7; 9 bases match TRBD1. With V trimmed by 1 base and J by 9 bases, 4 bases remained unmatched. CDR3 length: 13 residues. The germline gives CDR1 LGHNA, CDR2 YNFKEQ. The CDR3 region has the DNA TGTGCCAGCAGCCAAGCTGGGACAGGGACGCAGTACTTC. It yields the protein CASSQAGTGTQYF.

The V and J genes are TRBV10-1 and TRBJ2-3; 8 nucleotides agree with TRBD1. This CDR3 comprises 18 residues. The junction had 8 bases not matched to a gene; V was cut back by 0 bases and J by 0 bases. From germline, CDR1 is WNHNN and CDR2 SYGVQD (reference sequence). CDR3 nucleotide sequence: TGCGCCAGCAGTGAGTCGAAAACGGGACAGGCTAGCACAGATACGCAGTATTTT. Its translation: CASSESKTGQASTDTQYF.